The 29 T cell receptor beta chains in this list originate from one sample, sequenced in a study of T-cell memory formation after mild COVID-19. A single record per CDR3 protein comes from TCRdb applying MiXCR to the 5' RACE reads. The sample yields over 500,000 distinct CDR3 sequences, approximately 15% seen once. The sequenced sample was PBMCs or a T cell subset sorted from them (not recorded which). The receptors derive from an adult woman who had mild COVID-19 (a few samples of this study predate the infection). Cell type and time point are not known.

This chain connects TRBV20-1 to TRBJ2-1, with D perhaps TRBD2 (6 bases). This CDR3 region has 13 residues. Germline V CDR1 and CDR2: DFQATT, SNEGSKA (reference sequence). The V end was cut by 6 bases, the J end by 14 bases, with 23 bases between. CDR3 residues: CSAWDSLMSRKFF. Here the CDR3 DNA reads TGCAGTGCCTGGGACTCCCTAATGAGTAGGAAGTTCTTC.

This sequence joins TRBV5-1 and TRBJ2-7; 9 bases are shared with TRBD1. The germline V gene has CDR1 SGHRS and CDR2 YFSETQ. The ends lost 3 bases at V and 1 base at J; junction bases unmatched: 5. The CDR3 length is 15 residues. CDR3 nucleotides: TGCGCCAGCAGCTGGGGGACAGGGAGGTCCTACGAGCAGTACTTC. Translated: CASSWGTGRSYEQYF.

There are many counts of this clonotype. The rearrangement links TRBV12-3 or TRBV12-4 to TRBJ2-1; the D call may be TRBD1 or TRBD2 (6 bases each). The CDR3 loop spans 14 amino acids. V was trimmed by 3 bases and J by 6 bases, leaving 12 bases between them. CDR3 coding DNA: TGTGCCAGCAGTTTCGTGGAGGGGGGCAATGAGCAGTTCTTC. This translates into CASSFVEGGNEQFF.

There are many counts of this clonotype. The chain combines TRBV19 with TRBJ2-1, with a possible D match to TRBD2 (5 bases). CDR3 size: 17 residues. Trimming cost V 3 bases and J 1 base, with 16 bases left between them. Germline CDR1 and CDR2: LNHDA and SQIVND (reference sequence). CDR3 nucleotides: TGTGCCAGTAGTATCGGAGAGGTAGCGAGGTCCTACAATGAGCAGTTCTTC. Protein sequence: CASSIGEVARSYNEQFF.

This sequence joins TRBV24-1 and TRBJ1-4; D is unclear. Germline V gene data show CDR1 as KGHDR and CDR2 as SFDVKD. This CDR3 is 13 amino acids long. V gave up 0 bases and J gave up 10 bases, with 8 bases separating them. CDR3 in DNA: TGTGCCACCAGTGATTTGGAGGGCGCAAAACTGTTTTTT. Protein sequence: CATSDLEGAKLFF.

This sequence joins TRBV7-9 and TRBJ2-1, with D perhaps given as TRBD1 or TRBD2 (5 bases each). There are 18 residues in the CDR3. Trimming shortened V by 5 bases and J by 6 bases, and 26 bases separated the two germline ends. Germline CDR1 is SEHNR and CDR2 is FQNEAQ (reference sequence). The CDR3 DNA sequence: TGTGCCAGCAGCACCCTGAGGGGACCCCGCCCGAGGATCAATGAGCAGTTCTTC. Amino acids: CASSTLRGPRPRINEQFF.

The chain links TRBV11-1 to TRBJ1-1, with 7 bases aligning to TRBD1. With 5 bases clipped from V and 0 bases from J, the junction kept 6 bases outside the gene matches. CDR3 length: 15 residues. Germline loops: CDR1 SGHAT, CDR2 FQDESV (reference sequence). The CDR3 loop is CASSPGQVLNTEAFF. As DNA, the CDR3 is TGTGCCAGCAGCCCCGGACAGGTCCTGAACACTGAAGCTTTCTTT. The variable domain in full, completed from reference TRBV11-1 and TRBJ1-1, reads EAEVAQSPRYKITEKSQAVAFWCDPISGHATLYWYRQILGQGPELLVQFQDESVVDDSQLPKDRFSAERLKGVDSTLKIQPAELGDSAMYLCASSPGQVLNTEAFFGQGTRLTVV.

The J gene is TRBJ2-1, the V gene TRBV12-3 or TRBV12-4, with a weak D call TRBD1 (7 bases). With 5 bases removed from V and 0 bases from J, the gap between germline ends came to 11 bases. The CDR3 sequence is 15 residues long. For the CDR3, the DNA is TGTGCCAGCAGTGGAGGGGACAGCTCCTACAATGAGCAGTTCTTC. Amino acids: CASSGGDSSYNEQFF.

This chain connects TRBV18 to TRBJ2-7, with 9 bases that match TRBD2. V shed 3 bases, J shed 0 bases, and the junction held 3 bases outside the gene matches. The V gene's germline CDR1 is KGHSH and CDR2 LQKENI. CDR3 length: 15 residues. The CDR3 spells CASSPTSGTSYEQYF. The CDR3 DNA is TGTGCCAGCTCACCGACTAGCGGTACCTCCTACGAGCAGTACTTC.

Notes on this clonotype: Being one base from a much bigger clone, this may be a read error. This chain links TRBV7-9 with TRBJ1-1, with D uncertain. This CDR3 is built from 15 residues. Trimming took off 1 base at V and 11 bases at J, with 20 bases between the two ends. Germline V gene sequence: CDR1 SEHNR, CDR2 FQNEAQ (reference sequence). CDR3 region: CASSLGLEEALRAFF. The CDR3 nucleotides are TGTGCCAGCAGCTTAGGCCTCGAGGAAGCCCTTCGGGCTTTCTTT.

The CDR3 protein is CASSPGGQTAETQYF. Written as DNA, the CDR3 is TGCGCCAGCAGCCCGGGAGGGCAGACGGCGGAGACCCAGTACTTC. The chain joins TRBV5-1 to TRBJ2-5; TRBD2 matches 8 bases. J gave up 5 bases and V 4 bases, and 10 bases lay outside the gene matches. CDR1 is SGHRS, CDR2 YFSETQ, per germline. The CDR3 consists of 15 residues.

The chain has TRBV18 and TRBJ1-1, with D unclear. The V end was cut by 2 bases, the J end by 0 bases, with 10 bases between. The CDR3 is 15 residues long. In germline, CDR1 is KGHSH, CDR2 LQKENI. CDR3 DNA: TGTGCCAGCTCACCAGAGAGGGCCTTGAACACTGAAGCTTTCTTT. This encodes CASSPERALNTEAFF.

The rearrangement uses TRBV24-1 and TRBJ2-7; D gene unclear. The V gene's germline CDR1 is KGHDR and CDR2 SFDVKD. CDR3 size: 13 residues. With 0 bases removed from V and 7 bases from J, the gap between germline ends came to 9 bases. The CDR3 loop is CATSDLEGLEQYF. CDR3 sequence (DNA): TGTGCCACCAGTGATTTGGAAGGGCTTGAGCAGTACTTC.

V gene TRBV12-3 or TRBV12-4 combines with J gene TRBJ2-5, with D possibly being TRBD1 (6 bases). Trimming shortened V by 7 bases and J by 4 bases, and 19 bases separated the two germline ends. This CDR3 spans 15 amino acids. CDR3 sequence reads: CASTSGVYGGETQYF. In DNA form, the CDR3 reads TGTGCCAGCACTTCAGGGGTTTACGGAGGAGAGACCCAGTACTTC.

In its sample, this clonotype was seen many times. The chain is built from TRBV5-1 and TRBJ1-5; the D gene is possibly TRBD1 (5 bases). Germline V CDR1 and CDR2: SGHRS, YFSETQ. The CDR3 runs 13 residues. Trimming shortened V by 0 bases and J by 6 bases, and 7 bases separated the two germline ends. CDR3 nucleotide sequence: TGCGCCAGCAGCTTGGTGGGGGGTCAGCCCCAGCATTTT. It is translated as CASSLVGGQPQHF.

This clonotype occurred a few times. The chain uses TRBV2 and TRBJ1-2; D gene unclear. This CDR3 is built from 13 residues. From germline, CDR1 is SNHLY and CDR2 FYNNEI. The V end lost 4 bases, the J end lost 8 bases, and 14 bases lay between the germline ends. CDR3: CASSVGSAEGYTF. DNA of the CDR3: TGTGCCAGCAGTGTAGGGTCGGCCGAGGGCTACACCTTC.

The CDR3 nucleotides are TGTGCCAGCTCACAGTACAGGTCCAGCGAGCAGTACTTC. It codes for CASSQYRSSEQYF. The rearrangement uses TRBV18 and TRBJ2-7, with D possibly TRBD1 on 5 matching bases. Germline V gene lookup returns CDR1 KGHSH and CDR2 LQKENI. This CDR3 has 13 residues. The germline V and J ends were trimmed by 4 bases and 6 bases, with 13 bases remaining between them.

The chain couples TRBV27 to TRBJ2-1; a weak D match, TRBD2 (5 bases). CDR1 MNHEY and CDR2 SMNVEV come from the germline V gene (reference sequence). The CDR3 runs 13 residues. Trimming cost V 5 bases and J 9 bases, with 14 bases left between them. CDR3 nucleotide sequence: TGTGCCAGCAGTCACGGACGGGAAGCTGAGCAGTTCTTC. Its translation: CASSHGREAEQFF.

The chain uses TRBV18 and TRBJ1-4; no clear D. The CDR3 spans 15 residues. V was trimmed by 0 bases and J by 8 bases, leaving 13 bases between them. CDR1 is KGHSH, CDR2 LQKENI, per germline. The CDR3 nucleotides are TGTGCCAGCTCACCACCGGGATCTGGTTTGGAAAAACTGTTTTTT. Its protein is CASSPPGSGLEKLFF.

A few counts support this clonotype. The chain uses TRBV12-3 or TRBV12-4 and TRBJ2-7; 8 bases fit TRBD1. V lost 6 bases, J lost 2 bases, and 6 bases stayed unmatched. The CDR3 is 14 amino acids. CDR3 region: CASSPQDRAYEQYF. In DNA, the CDR3 is TGTGCCAGCAGCCCGCAGGACAGGGCCTACGAGCAGTACTTC.

The chain links TRBV11-3 to TRBJ2-2; a weak D match, TRBD1 (6 bases). Looked up from germline, CDR1 is SGHNT and CDR2 is YENEEA. The length of the CDR3 is 13 residues. V lost 7 bases, J lost 6 bases, and 12 bases lay in between. This CDR3 reads CASKRGYAGELFF. The CDR3 DNA follows: TGTGCCAGCAAGAGGGGGTACGCCGGGGAGCTGTTTTTT. Full variable domain (rest looked up from reference TRBV11-3 and TRBJ2-2): EAGVVQSPRYKIIEKKQPVAFWCNPISGHNTLYWYLQNLGQGPELLIRYENEEAVDDSQLPKDRFSAERLKGVDSTLKIQPAELGDSAVYLCASKRGYAGELFFGEGSRLTVL.

The CDR3 coding sequence is TGCAGCGTTGAAATTCCCGCCGGCATCCCCTACGAGCAGTACTTC. Its translation is CSVEIPAGIPYEQYF. The chain carries TRBV29-1 and TRBJ2-7; no reliable D call. Germline assignment: CDR1 SQVTM and CDR2 ANQGSEA. V dropped 2 bases and J dropped 2 bases, with 16 bases sitting between them. This CDR3 contains 15 residues.

The chain has TRBV7-2 and TRBJ2-2, with a weak D call TRBD2 (5 bases). CDR3 length: 14 amino acids. Germline V gene data show CDR1 as SGHTA and CDR2 as FQGNSA. Trimming cost V 4 bases and J 6 bases, with 12 bases left between them. CDR3 sequence reads: CASSYPGGPGELFF. For the CDR3, the DNA is TGTGCCAGCAGCTACCCCGGAGGTCCCGGGGAGCTGTTTTTT.

The V gene is TRBV7-9, the J gene TRBJ2-5, with TRBD2 identical over 9 bases. CDR1 and CDR2 from the germline V gene are SEHNR and FQNEAQ (reference sequence). The CDR3 totals 17 residues. V was pared by 6 bases and J by 2 bases, with 13 bases of the junction left unmatched. CDR3 sequence reads: CASSSSGVPLGQETQYF. The CDR3 nucleotides read TGTGCCAGCAGTTCTAGCGGGGTTCCCTTGGGGCAAGAGACCCAGTACTTC.

This clonotype has a count of ten or more. The V gene is TRBV5-1, the J gene TRBJ2-3; unclear D gene. CDR3 size: 13 residues. Trimming shortened V by 0 bases and J by 4 bases, and 6 bases separated the two germline ends. Germline lookup yields CDR1 SGHRS and CDR2 YFSETQ. The CDR3 here is CASSLDSSDTQYF. DNA of the CDR3: TGCGCCAGCAGCTTGGACAGTTCAGATACGCAGTATTTT.

This chain uses TRBV4-3 with TRBJ1-3, with D tentatively TRBD1 (5 bases). V was trimmed by 3 bases and J by 2 bases, leaving 11 bases between them. This CDR3 region has 15 residues. CDR1 LGHNA and CDR2 YSLEER come from the germline V gene. The CDR3 loop is CASSQGRGTGNTIYF. In DNA, the CDR3 is TGCGCCAGCAGCCAGGGGCGAGGGACTGGAAACACCATATATTTT.

This rearrangement joins TRBV2 to TRBJ1-2; unclear D gene. The CDR3 extends over 14 amino acids. Germline CDR1 and CDR2: SNHLY and FYNNEI. The V and J ends lost 0 bases and 2 bases respectively, with 7 bases between them. CDR3 nucleotide sequence: TGTGCCAGCAGTGAAGCGATGCAGAACTATGGCTACACCTTC. Translating gives CASSEAMQNYGYTF.

There are many counts of this clonotype. The CDR3 nucleotides read TGCAGTTCGACTGGCGTCAATGAGCAGTTCTTC. Its translation is CSSTGVNEQFF. The gene calls are TRBV20-1 and TRBJ2-1, with no clear D. This CDR3 has 11 amino acids. V was trimmed by 8 bases and J by 6 bases, leaving 11 bases between them. Germline CDR1 is DFQATT and CDR2 is SNEGSKA (reference sequence).

The gene calls are TRBV6-5 and TRBJ2-1; TRBD2 matches 7 bases. The trim removed 6 bases at V and 0 bases at J, leaving 8 bases unmatched. The CDR3 consists of 16 residues. Per the germline V gene, CDR1 is MNHEY and CDR2 is SVGAGI. CDR3 nucleotide sequence: TGTGCCAGCAGAGACCTAGCGGAGAGCTCCTACAATGAGCAGTTCTTC. Translation: CASRDLAESSYNEQFF.